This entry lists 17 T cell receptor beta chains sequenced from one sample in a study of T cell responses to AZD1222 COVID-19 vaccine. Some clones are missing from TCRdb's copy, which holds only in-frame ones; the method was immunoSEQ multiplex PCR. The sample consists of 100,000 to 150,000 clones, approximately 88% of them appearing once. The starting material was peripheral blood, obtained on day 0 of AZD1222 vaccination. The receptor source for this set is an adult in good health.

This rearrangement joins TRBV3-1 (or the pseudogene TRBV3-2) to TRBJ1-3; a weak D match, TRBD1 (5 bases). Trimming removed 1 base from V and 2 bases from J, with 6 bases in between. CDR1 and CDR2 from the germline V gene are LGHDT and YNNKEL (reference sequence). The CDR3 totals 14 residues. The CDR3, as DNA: TGTGCCAGCAGCCAAGCGGGGGCTGGAAACACCATATATTTT. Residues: CASSQAGAGNTIYF.

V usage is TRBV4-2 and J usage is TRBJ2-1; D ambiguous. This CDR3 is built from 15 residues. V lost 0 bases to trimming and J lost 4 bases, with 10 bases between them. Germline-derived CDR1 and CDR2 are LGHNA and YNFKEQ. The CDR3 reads CASSQDEVSYNEQFF. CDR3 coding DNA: TGTGCCAGCAGCCAAGACGAGGTGTCGTACAATGAGCAGTTCTTC.

CDR3 bases: TGCGCCAGCAGCTTGGAGGGCAGGGAGGGTTCACCCCTCCACTTT. It codes for CASSLEGREGSPLHF. V and J are TRBV5-1 and TRBJ1-6; D is perhaps TRBD1 (5 bases). Germline CDR1 and CDR2: SGHRS and YFSETQ. The CDR3 loop spans 15 amino acids. Trimming took off 0 bases at V and 9 bases at J, with 13 bases between the two ends.

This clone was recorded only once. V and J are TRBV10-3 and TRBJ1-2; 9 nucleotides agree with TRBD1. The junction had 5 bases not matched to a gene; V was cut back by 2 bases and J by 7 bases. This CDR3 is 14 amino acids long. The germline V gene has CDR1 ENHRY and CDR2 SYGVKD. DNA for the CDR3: TGTGCCATCAGTGAGCCGGACAGGGGAGGTGGCTACACCTTC. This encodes CAISEPDRGGGYTF.

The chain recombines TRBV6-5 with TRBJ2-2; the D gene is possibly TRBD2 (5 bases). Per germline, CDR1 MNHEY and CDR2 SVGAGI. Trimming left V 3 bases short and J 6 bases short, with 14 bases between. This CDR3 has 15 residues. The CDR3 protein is CASSYTPGVSGELFF. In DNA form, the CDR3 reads TGTGCCAGCAGTTATACCCCCGGGGTTTCCGGGGAGCTGTTTTTT.

In nucleotides, the CDR3 is TGTGCCAGCTCACCCTCGGCCGTCGGGGCCTTAAACTATGGCTACACCTTC. This sequence encodes CASSPSAVGALNYGYTF. The rearrangement joins TRBV18 to TRBJ1-2, with D possibly being TRBD1 (5 bases). Germline V lookup: CDR1 KGHSH, CDR2 LQKENI. The CDR3 loop spans 17 amino acids. Trimming took 3 bases from V and 2 from J, leaving 19 bases between them.

CDR3 sequence reads: CASSRVEGANTEAFF. In nucleotides, the CDR3 is TGTGCCAGCTCCCGCGTAGAGGGGGCTAACACTGAAGCTTTCTTT. The chain links TRBV18 to TRBJ1-1; 7 bases match TRBD1. This CDR3 spans 15 amino acids. After removal of 6 bases from V and 2 bases from J, the junction contained 9 bases not matched to a gene. Germline CDR1 reads KGHSH; CDR2 reads LQKENI.

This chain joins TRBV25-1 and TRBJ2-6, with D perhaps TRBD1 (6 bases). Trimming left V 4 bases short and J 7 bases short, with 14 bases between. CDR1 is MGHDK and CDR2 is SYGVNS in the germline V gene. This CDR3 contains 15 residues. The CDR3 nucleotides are TGTGCCAGCAGTGCCATACAGGGTATAGCCAACGTCCTGACTTTC. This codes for CASSAIQGIANVLTF.

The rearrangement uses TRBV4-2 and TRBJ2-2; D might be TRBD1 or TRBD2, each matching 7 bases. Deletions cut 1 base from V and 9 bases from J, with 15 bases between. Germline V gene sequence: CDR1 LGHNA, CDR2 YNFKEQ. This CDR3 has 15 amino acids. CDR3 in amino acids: CASSQGGGQTRELFF. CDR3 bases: TGTGCCAGCAGCCAAGGCGGGGGACAGACCCGGGAGCTGTTTTTT.

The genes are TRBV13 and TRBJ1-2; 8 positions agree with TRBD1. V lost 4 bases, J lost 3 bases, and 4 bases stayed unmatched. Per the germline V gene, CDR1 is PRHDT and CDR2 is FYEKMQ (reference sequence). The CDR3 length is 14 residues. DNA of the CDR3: TGTGCCAGCAGCTCAGGACAGGGATACTATGGCTACACCTTC. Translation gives CASSSGQGYYGYTF.

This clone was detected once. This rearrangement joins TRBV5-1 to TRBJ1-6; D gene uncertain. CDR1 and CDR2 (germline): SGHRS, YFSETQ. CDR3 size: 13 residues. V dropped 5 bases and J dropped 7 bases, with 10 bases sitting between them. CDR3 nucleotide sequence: TGCGCCAGCAGTTTTGGATCGAATTCACCCCTCCACTTT. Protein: CASSFGSNSPLHF. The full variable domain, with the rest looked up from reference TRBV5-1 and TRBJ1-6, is KAGVTQTPRYLIKTRGQQVTLSCSPISGHRSVSWYQQTPGQGLQFLFEYFSETQRNKGNFPGRFSGRQFSNSRSEMNVSTLELGDSALYLCASSFGSNSPLHFGNGTRLTVT.

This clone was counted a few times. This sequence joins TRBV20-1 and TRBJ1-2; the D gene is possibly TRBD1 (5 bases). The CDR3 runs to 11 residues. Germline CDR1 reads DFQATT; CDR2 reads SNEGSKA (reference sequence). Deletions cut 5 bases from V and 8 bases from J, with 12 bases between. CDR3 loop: CSAPGAEGYTF. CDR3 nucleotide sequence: TGCAGTGCTCCCGGGGCGGAGGGCTACACCTTC.

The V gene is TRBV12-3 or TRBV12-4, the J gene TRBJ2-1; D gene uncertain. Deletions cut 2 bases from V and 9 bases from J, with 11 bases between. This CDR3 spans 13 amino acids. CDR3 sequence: CASSLLRAFEQFF. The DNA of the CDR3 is TGTGCCAGCAGTTTATTAAGAGCTTTTGAGCAGTTCTTC.

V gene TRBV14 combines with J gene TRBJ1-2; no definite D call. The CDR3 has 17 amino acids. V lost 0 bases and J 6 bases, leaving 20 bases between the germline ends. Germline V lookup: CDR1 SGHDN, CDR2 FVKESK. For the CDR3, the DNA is TGTGCCAGCAGCCAAGATCTAGGTCGGAGTGAAGTAGATGGCTACACCTTC. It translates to CASSQDLGRSEVDGYTF.

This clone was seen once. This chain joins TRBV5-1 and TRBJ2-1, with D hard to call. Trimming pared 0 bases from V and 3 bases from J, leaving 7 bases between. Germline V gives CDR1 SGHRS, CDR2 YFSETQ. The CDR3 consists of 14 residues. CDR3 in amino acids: CASSLGSNYNEQFF. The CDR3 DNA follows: TGCGCCAGCAGCTTGGGGTCGAACTACAATGAGCAGTTCTTC.

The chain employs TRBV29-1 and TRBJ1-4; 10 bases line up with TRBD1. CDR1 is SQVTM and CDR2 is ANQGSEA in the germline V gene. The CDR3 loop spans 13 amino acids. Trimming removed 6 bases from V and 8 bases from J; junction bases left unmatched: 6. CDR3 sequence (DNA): TGCAGCGTAGACAGGGGGCGCGGAGAAAAACTGTTTTTT. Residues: CSVDRGRGEKLFF.

The CDR3 DNA follows: TGTGCCAGTAGTACCGTAGTGATCAGCTCCTACAATGAGCAGTTCTTC. Translation gives CASSTVVISSYNEQFF. This chain links TRBV19 with TRBJ2-1; D uncertain. V was pared by 4 bases and J by 0 bases, with 13 bases between. Germline V gene lookup returns CDR1 LNHDA and CDR2 SQIVND (reference sequence). There are 16 residues in the CDR3.